Here is one T cell receptor (beta chain) with its context. The data derive from a study of control samples from healthy donors and cancer patients. Here immunoSEQ multiplex PCR was the method, and the copy in TCRdb shows in-frame clones only, minus some. The sample lists about 160,000 clones; about 90% were seen once. CDR1 KGHSH and CDR2 LQKENI come from the germline V gene. CDR3 length: 14 residues. V dropped 6 bases and J dropped 4; count of bases not matched to a gene: 4. The rearrangement joins TRBV18 to TRBJ1-5, with 9 nucleotides matching TRBD1. The receptor's source is a man aged 25-40 years in good health. The sample taken for sequencing was blood. The CDR3 spells CASSPGQGNQPQHF. CDR3 nucleotide sequence: TGTGCCAGCTCGCCAGGACAGGGGAATCAGCCCCAGCATTTT. Full variable domain (remainder filled in from reference TRBV18 and TRBJ1-5): NAGVMQNPRHLVRRRGQEARLRCSPMKGHSHVYWYRQLPEEGLKFMVYLQKENIIDESGMPKERFSAEFPKEGPSILRIQQVVRGDSAAYFCASSPGQGNQPQHFGDGTRLSIL.